This T cell receptor beta chain appears in the sequencing data of a study of blood T cell repertoires in COVID-19. The length of the CDR3 is 14 residues. In germline, CDR1 is SGHRS, CDR2 YFSETQ. The V end lost 4 bases, the J end lost 9 bases, and 17 bases lay between the germline ends. TCRdb's copy holds only in-frame clones and misses some; the assay was immunoSEQ multiplex PCR. The data contain around 240,000 clones, about 90% of them singletons. The clonotype originates from a man aged 50 or older who had been exposed to COVID-19. Source material: PBMCs or T cells enriched from blood (not recorded which). The chain links TRBV5-1 to TRBJ2-1; a possible D gene is TRBD2 (7 bases). The CDR3 loop is CASSTTGGGGEQFF. CDR3 coding DNA: TGCGCCAGCAGCACGACCGGGGGCGGGGGTGAGCAGTTCTTC.